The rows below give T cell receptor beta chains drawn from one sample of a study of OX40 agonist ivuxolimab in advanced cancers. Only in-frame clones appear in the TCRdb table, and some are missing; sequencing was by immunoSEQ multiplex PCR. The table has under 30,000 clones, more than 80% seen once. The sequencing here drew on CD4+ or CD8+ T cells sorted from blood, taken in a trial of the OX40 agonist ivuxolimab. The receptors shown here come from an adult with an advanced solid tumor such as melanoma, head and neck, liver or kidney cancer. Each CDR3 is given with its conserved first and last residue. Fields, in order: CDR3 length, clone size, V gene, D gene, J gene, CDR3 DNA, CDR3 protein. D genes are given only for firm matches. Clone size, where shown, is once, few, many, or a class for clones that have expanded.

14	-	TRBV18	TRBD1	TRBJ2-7	TGTGCCAGCTCAAAGGGGACAGGGATCAACGAGCAGTACTTC	CASSKGTGINEQYF
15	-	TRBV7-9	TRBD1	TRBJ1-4	TGTGCCAGCAGCGCGACAGGGGGCATAGGTGAAAAACTGTTTTTT	CASSATGGIGEKLFF
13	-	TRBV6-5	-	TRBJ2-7	TGTGCCAGTGGGACTGGGAGCTCCTACGAGCAGTACTTC	CASGTGSSYEQYF
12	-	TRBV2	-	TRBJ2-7	TGTGCCAGCAAAGGGGAGCACTACGAGCAGTACTTC	CASKGEHYEQYF
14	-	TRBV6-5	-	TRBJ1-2	TGTGCCAGCAGACAGGGACCAGTTAACTATGGCTACACCTTC	CASRQGPVNYGYTF
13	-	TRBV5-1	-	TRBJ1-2	TGCGCCAGCAGCTTGGCCGGGGTAGATGGCTACACCTTC	CASSLAGVDGYTF
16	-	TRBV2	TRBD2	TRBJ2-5	TGTGCCAGCAAACTTCCGGGACTAGCTGTTCGAGAGACCCAGTACTTC	CASKLPGLAVRETQYF
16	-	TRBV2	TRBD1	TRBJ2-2	TGTGCCAGCAGTAATGACAGGGCGACCCTCTCCGGGGAGCTGTTTTTT	CASSNDRATLSGELFF
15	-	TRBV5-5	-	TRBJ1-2	TGTGCCAGCAGCTTCATGGTAGCCGGACTCTATGGCTACACCTTC	CASSFMVAGLYGYTF
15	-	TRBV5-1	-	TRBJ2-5	TGCGCCAGCAGCTTGGCCGGGACACACCAAGAGACCCAGTACTTC	CASSLAGTHQETQYF
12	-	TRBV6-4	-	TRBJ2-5	TGTGCCAGCAGTGCCAGCCAAGAGACCCAGTACTTC	CASSASQETQYF
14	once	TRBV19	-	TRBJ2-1	TGTGCCAGTGCGGTGGCGAGCTCCTACAATGAGCAGTTCTTC	CASAVASSYNEQFF
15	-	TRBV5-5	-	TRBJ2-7	TGTGCCAGCAGCTTTATCGTGGGCCGAACCTACGAGCAGTACTTC	CASSFIVGRTYEQYF
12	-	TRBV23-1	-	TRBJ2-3	TGCGCCAGCCGCGCGGGCACAGATACGCAGTATTTT	CASRAGTDTQYF
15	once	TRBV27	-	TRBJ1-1	TGTGCCAGCAGTCCCCGTTTAGCCATGAACACTGAAGCTTTCTTT	CASSPRLAMNTEAFF
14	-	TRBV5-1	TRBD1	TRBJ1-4	TGCGCCAGCAGCTATACAGGGGCTGGTGAAAAACTGTTTTTT	CASSYTGAGEKLFF
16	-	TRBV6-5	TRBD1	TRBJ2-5	TGTGCCAGCAGTTACTCCACAGGGGGCGACCAAGAGACCCAGTACTTC	CASSYSTGGDQETQYF
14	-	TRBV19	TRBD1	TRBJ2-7	TGTGCCAGTAGTTCAAAGGGACAGGGCGACGAGCAGTACTTC	CASSSKGQGDEQYF
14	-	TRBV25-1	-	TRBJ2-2	TGTGCCAGCAGTGATTGGGGGCAGGGCGGGGAGCTGTTTTTT	CASSDWGQGGELFF
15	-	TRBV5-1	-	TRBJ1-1	TGCGCCAGCAGCTTGAGGGGCAGGCTGAACACTGAAGCTTTCTTT	CASSLRGRLNTEAFF
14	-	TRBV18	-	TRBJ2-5	TGTGCCAGCTCACCGGAGTACTCGCAAGAGACCCAGTACTTC	CASSPEYSQETQYF
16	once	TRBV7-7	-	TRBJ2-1	TGTGCTAGCAGCCCTAGCGCGGAGGGGGTCTACAATGAGCAGTTCTTC	CASSPSAEGVYNEQFF
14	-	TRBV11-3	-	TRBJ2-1	TGTGCCAGCAGCTTATCGCCTAAAGGGCGGGACGAGTTCTTC	CASSLSPKGRDEFF
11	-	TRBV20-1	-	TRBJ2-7	TGCAGTGCTAGGGGAGTTTACGAGCAGTACTTC	CSARGVYEQYF
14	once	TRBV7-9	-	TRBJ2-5	TGTGCCAGCAGTTCAAAGGAAAGGGGGGAGACCCAGTACTTC	CASSSKERGETQYF
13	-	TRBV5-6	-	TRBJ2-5	TGTGCCAGCAGCTTCATCAGGGGAGAGACCCAGTACTTC	CASSFIRGETQYF